This T cell receptor beta chain is drawn from a study of blood T cell repertoires in COVID-19. Study summary: Material from acute and convalescent COVID-19 was sourced from the United States, Italy and Spain. PBMCs, B-cell-depleted T cells, or T cells provided the cDNA or gDNA that made up the material.

Per the authors' pipeline: Amplified reference gene primers provided the basis for estimating nucleated cell counts. The table came from immunoSEQ multiplex PCR; TCRdb's copy has only in-frame clones and leaves some out. Clone size and V and J calls were adopted from that table, with D and trimming inferred from the DNA. Here the sample spans about 82,000 clones, 75% to 90% being singletons. Germline values: CDR1 LNHDA, CDR2 SQIVND (reference sequence). There are 19 residues in the CDR3. Trimming pared 4 bases from V and 2 bases from J, leaving 24 bases between. Sequencing was done on a sample of peripheral blood. The chain couples TRBV19 to TRBJ1-5, with D unresolved. The sequence was collected from a woman in her forties with active or convalescent COVID-19. The CDR3: CASSKGSGDPGRRNQPQHF. In DNA, the CDR3 is TGTGCCAGTAGTAAAGGATCCGGGGATCCGGGCCGACGCAATCAGCCCCAGCATTTT.